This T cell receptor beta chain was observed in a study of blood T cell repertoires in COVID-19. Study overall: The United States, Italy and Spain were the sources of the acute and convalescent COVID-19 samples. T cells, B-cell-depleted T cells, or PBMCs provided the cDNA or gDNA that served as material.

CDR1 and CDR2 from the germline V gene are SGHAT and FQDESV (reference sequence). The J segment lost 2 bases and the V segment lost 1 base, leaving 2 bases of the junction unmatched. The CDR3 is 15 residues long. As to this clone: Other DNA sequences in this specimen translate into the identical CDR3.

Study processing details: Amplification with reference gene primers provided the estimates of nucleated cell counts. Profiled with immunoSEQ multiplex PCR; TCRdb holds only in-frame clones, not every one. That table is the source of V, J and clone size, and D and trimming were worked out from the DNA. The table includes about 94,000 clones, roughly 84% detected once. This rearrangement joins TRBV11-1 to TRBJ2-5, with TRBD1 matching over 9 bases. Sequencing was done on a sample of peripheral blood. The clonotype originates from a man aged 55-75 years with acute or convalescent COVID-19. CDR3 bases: TGTGCCAGCAGCTTAGAAGGGACAGGGCAAGAGACCCAGTACTTC. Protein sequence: CASSLEGTGQETQYF. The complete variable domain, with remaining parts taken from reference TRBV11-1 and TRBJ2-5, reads EAEVAQSPRYKITEKSQAVAFWCDPISGHATLYWYRQILGQGPELLVQFQDESVVDDSQLPKDRFSAERLKGVDSTLKIQPAELGDSAMYLCASSLEGTGQETQYFGPGTRLLVL.